This T cell receptor beta chain was sequenced in a study of identical twins. TCRdb fed the 5' RACE reads into MiXCR, producing one record per CDR3 protein. The sample holds fewer than 900,000 distinct CDR3 sequences, around a sixth seen once. These data were likewise used in another study, on T cells expressing NK-cell markers.

This sequence was found in a woman aged 18-29 years in good health. Sequencing was done on a sample of PBMCs.

CDR3 in amino acids: CSAREAGRNFYEQYF. CDR3 DNA: TGCAGTGCTAGAGAAGCGGGACGGAATTTCTACGAGCAGTACTTC. The chain uses TRBV20-1 and TRBJ2-7, with TRBD2 identical over 7 bases. CDR1 DFQATT and CDR2 SNEGSKA come from the germline V gene (reference sequence). The CDR3 extends over 15 amino acids. V gave up 0 bases and J gave up 3 bases; unmatched junction bases: 8.